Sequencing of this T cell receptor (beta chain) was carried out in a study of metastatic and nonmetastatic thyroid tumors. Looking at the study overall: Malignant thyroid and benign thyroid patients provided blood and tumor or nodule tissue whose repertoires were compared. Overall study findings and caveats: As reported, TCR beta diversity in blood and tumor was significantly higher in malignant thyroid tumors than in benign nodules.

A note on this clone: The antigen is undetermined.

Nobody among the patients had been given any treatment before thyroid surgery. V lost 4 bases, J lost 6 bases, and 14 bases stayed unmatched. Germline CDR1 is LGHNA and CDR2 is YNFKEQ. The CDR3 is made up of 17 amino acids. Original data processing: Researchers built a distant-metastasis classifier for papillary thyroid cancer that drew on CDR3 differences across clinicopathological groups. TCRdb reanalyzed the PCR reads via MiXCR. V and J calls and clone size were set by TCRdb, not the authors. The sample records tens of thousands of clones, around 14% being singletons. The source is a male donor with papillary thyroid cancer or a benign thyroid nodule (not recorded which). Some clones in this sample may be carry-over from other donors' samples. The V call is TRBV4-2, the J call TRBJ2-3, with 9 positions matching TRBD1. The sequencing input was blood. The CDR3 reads CASSLRQGGRMMDTQYF. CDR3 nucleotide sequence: TGTGCCAGCAGCCTAAGACAGGGGGGTCGTATGATGGATACGCAGTATTTT.